The 28 T cell receptor beta chains reported below all come from one sample, sequenced in a study of CD8+CD57+ T cells in acquired aplastic anemia. Genomic DNA provided the template from which TCR beta VDJ and CDR3 profiles were obtained. Using its own MiXCR run on the reads, TCRdb lists one record per CDR3 protein. The data show hundreds of thousands of distinct CDR3 sequences, with about two thirds seen just once and under 4.5% held by the top ten. The sample consisted of sorted CD4+, CD8+, or CD8+CD57+ T cells (not recorded which) from PBMCs. The receptor set was obtained from a human donor in good health, serving as a control.

The chain combines TRBV20-1 with TRBJ1-2; no clear D. Between the trimmed V and J ends, which lost 1 base and 2 bases, there was a span of 11 bases. Germline-derived CDR1 and CDR2 are DFQATT and SNEGSKA (reference sequence). The CDR3 extends over 14 amino acids. CDR3 DNA: TGCAGTGCTAGAGTCGGGAGGCCGAACTATGGCTACACCTTC. Translating gives CSARVGRPNYGYTF.

The genes are TRBV19 and TRBJ1-2; 7 bases match TRBD1. The V gene's germline CDR1 is LNHDA and CDR2 SQIVND (reference sequence). V was clipped by 8 bases and J by 4 bases; unmatched bases: 7. The CDR3 length is 13 residues. CDR3 nucleotides: TGTGCCAGTGGGGACAGCTATTCCTATGGCTACACCTTC. This gives the protein CASGDSYSYGYTF.

The genes are TRBV5-6 and TRBJ2-3; D call uncertain. V was trimmed by 2 bases and J by 7 bases, leaving 11 bases between them. This CDR3 is built from 13 residues. Germline lookup yields CDR1 SGHDT and CDR2 YYEEEE. The CDR3 DNA sequence: TGTGCCAGCAGCTTAAACCACTCTAATACGCAGTATTTT. It is translated as CASSLNHSNTQYF. Together with reference TRBV5-6 and TRBJ2-3, the CDR3 gives the full variable domain: DAGVTQSPTHLIKTRGQQVTLRCSPKSGHDTVSWYQQALGQGPQFIFQYYEEEERQRGNFPDRFSGHQFPNYSSELNVNALLLGDSALYLCASSLNHSNTQYFGPGTRLTVL.

The chain joins TRBV19 to TRBJ2-2, with D hard to call. Germline-derived CDR1 and CDR2 are LNHDA and SQIVND (reference sequence). CDR3 size: 14 residues. V dropped 5 bases and J dropped 1 base, with 8 bases sitting between them. CDR3: CASSLVQNTGELFF. CDR3 in DNA: TGTGCCAGTAGTTTGGTACAGAACACCGGGGAGCTGTTTTTT. Full variable domain (missing parts from reference TRBV19 and TRBJ2-2): DGGITQSPKYLFRKEGQNVTLSCEQNLNHDAMYWYRQDPGQGLRLIYYSQIVNDFQKGDIAEGYSVSREKKESFPLTVTSAQKNPTAFYLCASSLVQNTGELFFGEGSRLTVL.

For this clonotype: Because the CDR3 is missing its conserved closing phenylalanine or tryptophan, this is likely a read error. The V gene is TRBV12-3 or TRBV12-4, the J gene TRBJ2-2; D gene unclear. This CDR3 has 12 amino acids. V was shortened by 6 bases and J by 9 bases, with 11 bases between the two germline ends. In DNA form, the CDR3 reads TGTGCCAGCAGCCGAGATTATAGGGAGCTGTTTTCT. Protein product: CASSRDYRELFS.

This chain connects TRBV18 to TRBJ2-2; D is unclear. Germline V gene sequence: CDR1 KGHSH, CDR2 LQKENI. Trimming cost V 4 bases and J 0 bases, with 6 bases left between them. The CDR3 totals 14 residues. CDR3 DNA: TGTGCCAGCTCACGATTAGCGAACACCGGGGAGCTGTTTTTT. Protein sequence: CASSRLANTGELFF.

Only a few counts were recorded for this clonotype. The CDR3 DNA reads as TGTGCCAGCAGTACCTCACCGGGACAGAAATACGAGCAGTACTTC. The encoded protein is CASSTSPGQKYEQYF. This chain joins TRBV6-4 and TRBJ2-7; 7 bases are a match to TRBD1. This CDR3 region has 15 residues. CDR1 and CDR2 (germline): MRHNA, SNTAGT. V was pared by 5 bases and J by 4 bases, with 11 bases of the junction left unmatched.

This clonotype was seen once. The chain joins TRBV7-3 to TRBJ2-1; tentative D call: TRBD2 (7 bases). The V end was cut by 1 base, the J end by 4 bases, with 17 bases between. Germline CDR1 reads SGHTA; CDR2 reads FQGTGA. This CDR3 has 17 amino acids. CDR3 protein: CASSLMGGGANYNEQFF. The CDR3 DNA is TGTGCCAGCAGCTTAATGGGGGGGGGGGCGAATTACAATGAGCAGTTCTTC.

This clonotype was counted ten times or more. This chain links TRBV5-5 with TRBJ1-2; 7 bases map to TRBD1. This CDR3 contains 17 residues. Germline V gene data show CDR1 as SGHKS and CDR2 as YYEKEE (reference sequence). With 5 bases clipped from V and 2 bases from J, the junction kept 15 bases outside the gene matches. The CDR3 reads CASSSRGEGGSNYGYTF. For the CDR3, the DNA is TGTGCCAGCAGTTCCAGGGGGGAGGGGGGATCGAACTATGGCTACACCTTC. Combining the CDR3 with reference TRBV5-5 and TRBJ1-2 gives the whole variable domain DAGVTQSPTHLIKTRGQQVTLRCSPISGHKSVSWYQQVLGQGPQFIFQYYEKEERGRGNFPDRFSARQFPNYSSELNVNALLLGDSALYLCASSSRGEGGSNYGYTFGSGTRLTVV.

Of note for this clonotype: The junction departs from germline at one end; a sequencing error may be responsible. The chain has TRBV6-4 and TRBJ2-3; no firm D call. This CDR3 spans 14 amino acids. Germline loops: CDR1 MRHNA, CDR2 SNTAGT. DNA of the CDR3: TGTGCCATCAGTAAATCAGACAGCACAGATACGCAGTATTTT. Amino acids: CAISKSDSTDTQYF.

As to this clonotype: The junction departs from germline at one end; a sequencing error may be responsible. This sequence joins TRBV2 and TRBJ2-3; 7 positions match TRBD1. The CDR3 is made up of 15 amino acids. CDR1 and CDR2 from the germline V gene are SNHLY and FYNNEI. The CDR3 here is CASSSRTGAGDTQYF. In DNA, the CDR3 is TGTGCCAGCAGCTCGCGGACAGGCGCGGGCGATACCCAGTATTTT.

The chain has TRBV14 and TRBJ2-7; TRBD1 or TRBD2 may be the D gene (5 bases each). V was trimmed by 5 bases and J by 8 bases, leaving 13 bases between them. Germline-derived CDR1 and CDR2 are SGHDN and FVKESK. The CDR3 totals 12 residues. The CDR3: CASSGDGTKQYF. CDR3 DNA: TGTGCCAGCAGCGGGGACGGTACGAAGCAGTACTTC.

This clonotype was observed many times. The gene calls are TRBV6-5 and TRBJ1-2, with 9 bases aligning to TRBD1. Germline assignment: CDR1 MNHEY and CDR2 SVGAGI. With V trimmed by 2 bases and J by 6 bases, 7 bases remained unmatched. The CDR3 covers 15 residues. The CDR3 DNA reads TGTGCCAGCAGTTACGCCGGGACAGGGATCGATGGCTACACCTTC. Translation: CASSYAGTGIDGYTF.

The chain carries TRBV5-4 and TRBJ2-7; D possibly corresponds to TRBD1 (7 bases). Germline CDR1 and CDR2: SGHNT and YYREEE (reference sequence). The CDR3 totals 14 residues. Between the trimmed V and J ends, which lost 6 bases and 4 bases, there was a span of 17 bases. The CDR3 here is CASTPRGEVYEQYF. The CDR3 DNA sequence: TGTGCCAGCACCCCCAGGGGGGAGGTTTACGAGCAGTACTTC. Full variable domain (missing parts from reference TRBV5-4 and TRBJ2-7): ETGVTQSPTHLIKTRGQQVTLRCSSQSGHNTVSWYQQALGQGPQFIFQYYREEENGRGNFPPRFSGLQFPNYSSELNVNALELDDSALYLCASTPRGEVYEQYFGPGTRLTVT.

The table lists this clonotype with many counts. This chain connects TRBV6-2 or TRBV6-3 to TRBJ1-2; tentative D call: TRBD1 (5 bases). This CDR3 contains 14 residues. CDR1 MNHEY and CDR2 SVGEGT come from the germline V gene. V gave up 5 bases and J gave up 10 bases, with 20 bases separating them. The CDR3 sequence: CASSDGTVVFDYTF. The CDR3 bases are TGTGCCAGCAGTGACGGGACCGTCGTTTTTGACTACACCTTC.

The chain links TRBV12-3 or TRBV12-4 to TRBJ1-2; TRBD1 is a possible D gene (6 bases). This CDR3 contains 15 residues. Deletions cut 9 bases from V and 1 base from J, with 18 bases between. CDR3 in amino acids: CASSTGTPLNYGYTF. CDR3 DNA: TGTGCCAGTAGCACAGGGACACCTCTTAACTATGGCTACACCTTC.

This clonotype showed up just once. A junction boundary mismatches the germline segment, possibly from a read error. V and J are TRBV7-6 and TRBJ1-1; 7 bases agree with TRBD1. CDR3 length: 14 amino acids. CDR1 is SGHVS, CDR2 FNYEAQ, per germline. CDR3 nucleotides: TGTACCAGCAGCGTGTCTCAGGGGGACAATGAAGCTTTCTTT. It specifies CTSSVSQGDNEAFF.

CDR3 sequence reads: CASSLAGDGGDTQYF. Here the CDR3 DNA reads TGTGCCAGCAGCTTAGCCGGGGACGGGGGGGATACGCAGTATTTT. The chain recombines TRBV5-8 with TRBJ2-3; 7 bases are a match to TRBD2. The CDR3 runs 15 residues. The germline gives CDR1 SGHTS, CDR2 YDEGEE. The trim removed 2 bases at V and 6 bases at J, leaving 9 bases unmatched.

The chain recombines TRBV5-4 with TRBJ2-5; D is undetermined. Trimming stripped 1 base from V and 0 bases from J, with 10 bases between. CDR3 length equals 15 residues. Germline values: CDR1 SGHNT, CDR2 YYREEE (reference sequence). CDR3 coding DNA: TGTGCCAGCAGCTTGCCCCGCGCCTACCAAGAGACCCAGTACTTC. Translation gives CASSLPRAYQETQYF.

The rearrangement links TRBV2 to TRBJ1-6; D might be TRBD1 (5 bases). Germline CDR1 SNHLY, CDR2 FYNNEI. The CDR3 contains 16 residues. V was cut by 2 bases and J by 0 bases, with 8 bases left in between. As DNA, the CDR3 is TGTGCCAGCAGTGAAAGACAGAGCTCCTATAATTCACCCCTCCACTTT. It specifies CASSERQSSYNSPLHF.

Comment on this clonotype: Sequence at one end of the junction differs from germline and may be a read error. V is TRBV6-6 and J is TRBJ1-4; D perhaps matches TRBD1 (6 bases). The CDR3 loop spans 12 amino acids. The germline gives CDR1 MNHNY, CDR2 SVGAGI (reference sequence). This chain's CDR3 is CASGYREERLFF. The CDR3 nucleotides read TGTGCCAGCGGTTACAGGGAAGAAAGACTGTTTTTT.

This clonotype was detected many times. The chain has TRBV6-5 and TRBJ1-1; D is unresolved. CDR1 and CDR2 (germline): MNHEY, SVGAGI. This CDR3 spans 13 amino acids. Between the trimmed V and J ends, which lost 8 bases and 1 base, there was a span of 11 bases. CDR3 residues: CASLKDGNTEAFF. The CDR3 DNA sequence: TGTGCCAGCCTTAAGGACGGGAACACTGAAGCTTTCTTT.

J is TRBJ2-5 and V is TRBV10-3; the match to TRBD1 covers 9 bases. CDR3 length: 12 residues. Germline V gene lookup returns CDR1 ENHRY and CDR2 SYGVKD. Trimming at V came to 10 bases and at J to 5 bases, leaving 5 bases not matched to a gene. This chain's CDR3 is CATGQGPETQYF. As DNA, the CDR3 is TGTGCCACGGGACAGGGACCGGAGACCCAGTACTTC.

This clonotype appeared a few times. The chain uses TRBV6-2 or TRBV6-3 and TRBJ1-2, with D unclear. The CDR3 runs 13 residues. V was shortened by 7 bases and J by 5 bases, with 14 bases between the two germline ends. The germline V gene encodes CDR1 MNHEY and CDR2 SVGEGT. The CDR3 DNA reads as TGTGCCAGCACCGTGGCGCTTTGGTATGGCTACACCTTC. Translated: CASTVALWYGYTF.

The gene calls are TRBV29-1 and TRBJ2-7, with unresolved D. Per the germline V gene, CDR1 is SQVTM and CDR2 is ANQGSEA. The V and J ends lost 6 bases and 3 bases respectively, with 12 bases between them. This CDR3 is built from 12 residues. CDR3 sequence: CSVAATYYEQYF. CDR3 bases: TGCAGCGTGGCAGCGACGTACTACGAGCAGTACTTC.

The chain links TRBV24-1 to TRBJ2-1; D not certain. Trimming took 3 bases from V and 5 from J, leaving 1 base between them. CDR1 is KGHDR, CDR2 SFDVKD, per germline. The CDR3 sequence is 11 residues long. The CDR3 sequence is CATSDNNEQFF. The CDR3 nucleotides read TGTGCCACCAGTGATAACAATGAGCAGTTCTTC.

As concerns this clonotype: The junction departs from the called germline gene at one end, perhaps through a read error. This chain links TRBV9 with TRBJ1-6; D remains ambiguous. From germline, CDR1 is SGDLS and CDR2 YYNGEE. This CDR3 spans 14 amino acids. This CDR3 is CASSVAPNTEAFYF. The DNA for the CDR3 is TGTGCCAGCAGCGTGGCCCCGAACACTGAAGCTTTCTACTTT.

This clonotype was detected ten times or more. This chain connects TRBV7-6 to TRBJ1-2; 9 positions agree with TRBD1. The trim removed 0 bases at V and 2 bases at J, leaving 7 bases unmatched. Germline assignment: CDR1 SGHVS and CDR2 FNYEAQ. This CDR3 region has 17 residues. CDR3 nucleotides: TGTGCCAGCAGCTTAGCGGGACAGGGCCGAGAGAACTATGGCTACACCTTC. Amino acid sequence: CASSLAGQGRENYGYTF.